This T cell receptor beta chain was sequenced for a study of cytomegalovirus exposure and HLA in healthy donors. V shed 4 bases, J shed 8 bases, and the junction held 13 bases outside the gene matches. This CDR3 is built from 16 residues. Germline-derived CDR1 and CDR2 are LNHDA and SQIVND (reference sequence). Concerning this clone itself: Antigen unknown.

Researchers ran the PCR with 60 Vbeta and 13 Jbeta primers. TCRdb's copy holds only in-frame clones and misses some; the assay was immunoSEQ multiplex PCR. The profile shows 130,000 or so clones, roughly 71% of them singletons. Study-level points and caveats: Relative to the approximately 680-donor mean, N-insertions were reportedly fewer in an Asian-associated ancestry cluster in a later analysis.

This clonotype was sampled from a middle-aged woman in good health and CMV-seronegative. The chain joins TRBV19 to TRBJ1-2; 10 positions match TRBD1. The specimen sequenced was PBMCs. The CDR3 is CASSTSRTGGSYGYTF. CDR3 coding DNA: TGTGCCAGTAGTACCAGTCGGACAGGGGGTAGCTACGGCTACACCTTC.